This entry features one T cell receptor beta chain sequence. Recruitment covered about 25 US areas and drew participants whose ages spanned 18 to 89 years. Cohort assignment relied on participant-reported clinical history. Cohort 3 recovered donors had two negative PCRs, clearance, or symptom resolution. In the original processing: Scientists estimated how many nucleated cells there were by amplifying reference gene primers. Only in-frame clones appear in the TCRdb table, and some are missing; sequencing was by immunoSEQ multiplex PCR. Clone size and the V and J calls come from that table; the DNA yielded D and trimming. The table has about 280,000 clones, around 88% seen once. This entry is derived from a study of blood T cell repertoires in COVID-19. This clonotype was sampled from a woman aged 40 to 49 who had recovered from COVID-19. The sample taken for sequencing was PBMCs or T cells enriched from blood (not recorded which).

The CDR3 DNA reads TGCAGCGCTCGACACGGGACTAGTGAGTACGAGCAGTACTTC. Its translation is CSARHGTSEYEQYF. The chain recombines TRBV29-1 with TRBJ2-7; 8 bases match TRBD2. This CDR3 has 14 residues. The trim removed 7 bases at V and 4 bases at J, leaving 12 bases unmatched. From germline, CDR1 is SQVTM and CDR2 ANQGSEA.